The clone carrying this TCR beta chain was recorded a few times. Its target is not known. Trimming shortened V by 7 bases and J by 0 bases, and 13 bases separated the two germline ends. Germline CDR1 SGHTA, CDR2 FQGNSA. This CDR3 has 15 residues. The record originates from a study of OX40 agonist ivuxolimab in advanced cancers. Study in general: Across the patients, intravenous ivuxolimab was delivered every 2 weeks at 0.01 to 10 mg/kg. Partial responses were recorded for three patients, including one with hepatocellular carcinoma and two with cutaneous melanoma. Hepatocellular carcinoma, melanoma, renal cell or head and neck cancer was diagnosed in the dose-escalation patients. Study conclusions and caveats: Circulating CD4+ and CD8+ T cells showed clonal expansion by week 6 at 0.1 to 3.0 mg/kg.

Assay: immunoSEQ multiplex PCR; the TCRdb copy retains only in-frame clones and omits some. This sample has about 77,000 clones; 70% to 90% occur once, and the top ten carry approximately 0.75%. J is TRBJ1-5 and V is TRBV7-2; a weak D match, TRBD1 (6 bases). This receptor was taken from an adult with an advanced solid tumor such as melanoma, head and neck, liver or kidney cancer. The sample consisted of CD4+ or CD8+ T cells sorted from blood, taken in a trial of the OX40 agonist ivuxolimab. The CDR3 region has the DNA TGTGCCAGCACGGACAGCGGGTTTAGCAATCAGCCCCAGCATTTT. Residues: CASTDSGFSNQPQHF.